This T cell receptor (beta chain) was found in a study of cytomegalovirus exposure and HLA in healthy donors. Donors had nominal health at sampling but likely had unrecorded immune exposures. With regard to this clone: Its antigen is undetermined.

The CDR3 extends over 15 amino acids. V trimming: 5 bases; J trimming: 4 bases; junction bases outside the gene matches: 11. Germline values: CDR1 MNHEY, CDR2 SMNVEV (reference sequence). The study, taken as a whole, reports: An analysis that came later showed most CMV-associated TCR beta chains appearing HLA-restricted.

It was with 60 Vbeta and 13 Jbeta primers that the PCR ran. Data came from immunoSEQ multiplex PCR; TCRdb stores just in-frame clones and leaves some out. The sample has over 250,000 clones, 86% seen once; the top ten hold 3.5% to 4%. The source of this sequence is a man aged 35 to 55 in good health and CMV-seropositive. The chain carries TRBV27 and TRBJ2-7, with 7 bases matching TRBD1. The sample consisted of PBMCs. CDR3 in amino acids: CASSPSGGTGYEQYF. CDR3 DNA sequence: TGTGCCAGCAGTCCCTCAGGGGGAACAGGGTACGAGCAGTACTTC.